This T cell receptor (beta chain) was observed in a study of shared clonotypes between healthy human individuals. Notes on the study in general: Memory subsets had estimated richness that was generally smaller than that of naive subsets. Generation probability values for non-shared clonotypes were lower than those for clonotypes shared by all four donors. Clonotype sharing among donors, it was expected, would be affected by sequencing depth.

About this clone: As yet, its antigen is unknown.

Division of CD4+ cells produced a CD45RA+ naive subset and a CD45RA-negative memory subset. CDR3 length equals 15 residues. Germline trimming cut 2 bases from V and 3 bases from J; bases unmatched to any gene: 2. Germline V CDR1 and CDR2: KGHSH, LQKENI. Profiling relied on immunoSEQ multiplex PCR, and the TCRdb table lists in-frame clones only, not all of them. The repertoire has under 1,100,000 clones, about four fifths of them found once; the top ten carry 0.61%. This TCR came from a man aged 18 to 35 in good health. Some clones in this sample may be carry-over from other donors' samples. The V call is TRBV18, the J call TRBJ2-7, with 12 bases lining up with TRBD1. The sample consisted of memory CD4+ T cells from PBMCs. Subset meaning: CD45RA-negative fraction. The CDR3 coding sequence is TGTGCCAGCTCACCAGGGACAGGGGGCTTCTACGAGCAGTACTTC. Its protein product is CASSPGTGGFYEQYF.